One TCR beta chain is described in this entry. Its antigen is not identified. This sample was taken from a study of a mutant IDH1 vaccine in newly diagnosed glioma. Study context: Eight vaccine doses were administered to patients at weeks 1, 3, 5, 7, 11, 15, 19 and 23. Patients previously underwent radiotherapy, temozolomide, or both, and most underwent both.

The CDR3 spans 15 residues. The germline gives CDR1 SGHRS, CDR2 YFSETQ. The germline V and J ends were trimmed by 6 bases and 1 base, with 16 bases remaining between them. Sequencing was performed with immunoSEQ multiplex PCR; in TCRdb, only in-frame clones are kept and a portion is missing. The sample consists of about 110,000 clones, 75% to 90% of them appearing once. As to time point: week 11, during vaccination. Each vaccine dose was 300 ug of mutant IDH1 20-mer peptide, with topical imiquimod. The sequence was obtained from a woman aged 45-65 years with glioma. Source: PBMCs, taken from a glioma patient whose treatment included an IDH1 peptide vaccine. The chain has TRBV5-1 and TRBJ1-1; D call uncertain. CDR3: CASKGFRQANTEAFF. The CDR3 DNA follows: TGCGCCAGCAAGGGCTTCAGGCAGGCGAACACTGAAGCTTTCTTT.